This paragraph covers one TCR beta chain sequence. The antigen is unknown. These data belong to a study of OX40 agonist ivuxolimab in advanced cancers. Points from the study as a whole: The study found that CD8+ T cells averaged more expanded clones than CD4+.

Repertoires were generated with immunoSEQ multiplex PCR, while TCRdb's copy carries only in-frame clones and drops some. The data show roughly 87,000 clones, 75% to 95% seen once. Autoimmune disease history or systemic immunosuppression led to patients being barred. CDR3 length: 17 residues. The V gene's germline CDR1 is MDHEN and CDR2 SYDVKM. V was trimmed by 4 bases and J by 8 bases, leaving 26 bases between them. The V and J genes are TRBV28 and TRBJ1-2; TRBD1 might be the D (6 bases). The origin of this receptor is an adult with an advanced solid tumor such as melanoma, head and neck, liver or kidney cancer. The sequences come from CD4+ or CD8+ T cells sorted from blood, collected in a trial of the OX40 agonist ivuxolimab. CDR3 loop: CASSWGWGRRGHVGYTF. For the CDR3, the DNA is TGTGCCAGCAGTTGGGGTTGGGGGCGGCGGGGGCACGTCGGCTACACCTTC.